The clone carrying this TCR beta chain was picked up a small number of times. Antigen: not known. This specimen comes from a study of blood T cells in healthy people across ages. Overall study findings and caveats: Diversity of TCR beta per million T cells declined in a roughly linear way with age. Donor CMV infection status was unknown, possibly confounding age-related changes in expanded clonotypes. Researchers report that TCR beta diversity correlated strongly with naive T cell percentage.

Isolation per sample recovered at least 6 million PBMCs. Combining a sample-barcoded 5' primer with a J-beta primer mix, a second PCR ran for 7 to 11 cycles. MiXCR was run by TCRdb on the 5' RACE reads, yielding one entry per CDR3 protein. The sample includes fewer than 1.5 million distinct CDR3 sequences, approximately 38% of them seen just once. Germline V CDR1 and CDR2: KGHSH, LQKENI. The V gene lost 2 bases and the J gene lost 0 bases, with 11 bases spanning the gap. The CDR3 consists of 16 residues. The chain joins TRBV18 to TRBJ1-3; D not resolved. Sequenced input: blood. The clonotype was recovered from a woman between 18 and 29 years old in good health. The CDR3 DNA sequence: TGTGCCAGCTCACCAACTGGAGGTACCTCTGGAAACACCATATATTTT. It yields the protein CASSPTGGTSGNTIYF.